The text below deals with one T cell receptor beta chain. The antigen it recognizes is unknown. No base quality information exists; no much larger clone differs at one position. The immunoSEQ v3 hsTCRB kit was used to amplify TCR beta CDR3 regions from genomic DNA through bias-controlled multiplex PCR. The TCR libraries were sequenced on an Illumina NextSeq 500 to 2 million or so read pairs for survey level or about 4.5-6 million read pairs for deep level. As for the original processing: V, D and J genes were assigned, non-productive sequences were removed, and clonality was reported by immunoSEQ Analyzer software. Repertoires were compared using productive Simpson clonality and Morisita overlap index of productive TRB rearrangements between infused TIL and blood. Absolute clonotype counts in blood were estimated by multiplying the lymphocyte count by the CD3+ fraction and by the productive frequency of the clone. TCRdb retrieved this table from immuneACCESS and kept in-frame rearrangements only. Not all clones are present; in checked studies, unresolved V genes account for under half, and no reason is known for the remainder. The D gene and trimming were derived from the DNA, and the V and J assignments and clone size from that table. The table for this sample lists fewer than 60,000 clones; approximately 86% of them were counted only once. Of the sample, approximately 5% falls within the top ten clones.

The time point label on this specimen signifies: pre-treatment sample, taken before nivolumab and TIL therapy. Between late 2017 and early 2020, a dual-center phase I trial enrolled adults who had stage 4 NSCLC. Samples came from a single-arm, open-label phase I trial of tumor-infiltrating lymphocyte therapy with nivolumab in advanced non-small cell lung cancer. Blood mononuclear cells were isolated from EDTA tubes by Ficoll gradient and were snap-frozen as pellets, and DNA was extracted with a Qiagen mini-prep kit. Per the germline V gene, MGHDK is the CDR1 and SYGVNS is the CDR2. Including cysteine and phenylalanine, the CDR3 has 15 amino acids. CDR3 DNA only is kept here, 45 bases in frame from base 1. Relative to germline, V is missing 3 bases and J is missing 4 bases, with 6 bases of the junction outside any gene match. These data belong to a study of TIL therapy for anti-PD-1-resistant metastatic lung cancer (dated by TCRdb to 2020 to 2023). Regarding the research as a whole: Before any PD-1/PD-L1 blockade was given, tumors were harvested, nivolumab was then administered, and patients who progressed went on to receive lymphodepletion, an infusion of expanded TIL, and IL-2. A median non-synonymous tumor mutation burden of more than 1.2 mutations per megabase was determined across the cohort by whole-exome sequencing. T cell receptor beta sequencing of tumor and peripheral blood was used to follow clonotypes across the tumor, the expanded TIL product and serial blood samples. Enrolled patients had a median age of around 51 years (range about 35-85) and a median tumor PD-L1 proportion score of 4.5% to 6.5%. The cohort was composed predominantly of lung adenocarcinoma, with a handful of EGFR-mutant and two ALK-rearranged tumors included, and half of patients were identified as current or former smokers.

Overall study results and their limits: Because the cohort was highly selected, with more treatment-naive, never-smoker and oncogene-addicted patients than is typical, generalizability is limited. The baseline peripheral repertoire was partially replaced by infused TIL clonotypes, which then decayed over months, and persistence showed no apparent association with response. The study protocol defined all tumor marker inferences as exploratory.

The chain employs TRBV25-1 and TRBJ1-3, and TRBD1 aligns with 7 junction nucleotides. The TCR sequence derives from a person between 25 and 79 years old with non-small cell lung cancer. The starting material was blood, obtained at baseline. The CDR3 is CASSDSGTAGNTIYF. In nucleotide form, the sequence is TGTGCCAGCAGTGACTCCGGGACAGCCGGAAACACCATATATTTT.